This T cell receptor (beta chain) was sequenced during a study of T cell repertoires in cytomegalovirus infection. For the study at large: CMV infection and matching HLA type were both indicated by public TCR beta signatures.

TCRdb used MiXCR to reprocess the reads, holding one entry per CDR3 protein. The table shows 500,000 or so distinct CDR3 sequences, with more than 15% occurring only once. This clonotype has at least ten counts. Germline V gene lookup returns CDR1 SQVTM and CDR2 ANQGSEA. This CDR3 is built from 16 residues. Between the trimmed V and J ends, which lost 1 base and 0 bases, there was a span of 13 bases. This chain uses TRBV29-1 with TRBJ2-1; the D gene is possibly TRBD2 (5 bases). The sample taken for sequencing was CD8+ T cells from PBMCs. The sequence came from a human donor in good health (CMV status not recorded). Some clones in this sample may be carry-over from other donors' samples. In DNA form, the CDR3 reads TGCAGCGTTGAAGGGGCTAGCCGAAGCTCCTACAATGAGCAGTTCTTC. This translates into CSVEGASRSSYNEQFF.